This T cell receptor (beta chain) came from a study of T-cell reconstitution after alpha-beta-depleted transplantation in children. As to this clonotype: What it recognizes is unknown.

CDR1 SGDLS and CDR2 YYNGEE come from the germline V gene. Trimming removed 3 bases from V and 10 bases from J, with 13 bases in between. This CDR3 has 12 residues. Overall study findings and caveats: Some patients owed their high day-60 TCRbeta diversity to surviving recipient T cells and thymic progenitors. Alpha-beta T cells present about two months after transplant were reported to originate from several hundred expanded graft clones. At the one-year point after transplant, T-cell counts and TCRbeta diversity were found to come mostly from T cells that had been newly produced.

The TCRbeta library incorporated unique molecular identifiers. TCRdb redid the calling of the PCR reads with MiXCR, one entry per CDR3 protein. The table lists about 980,000 distinct CDR3 sequences, roughly 29% of them singletons, with approximately 30% in the top ten. The chain carries TRBV9 and TRBJ1-2; D may be TRBD1 (5 bases). Sample: PBMCs, mostly from graft donor cells, taken 360 days after TCRalphabeta/CD19-depleted stem cell transplant. This TCR came from a boy in the first two years of life who had a stem cell transplant for SCID, so the T cells may come from the graft donor. The CDR3 DNA is TGTGCCAGCAGCGGACAGAGCATGTTCTACACCTTC. Amino acid sequence: CASSGQSMFYTF.